The 23 T cell receptor beta chains listed next were all sequenced from one sample in a study of T cell responses to AZD1222 COVID-19 vaccine. Repertoires were generated with immunoSEQ multiplex PCR, while TCRdb's copy carries only in-frame clones and drops some. The sample lists over 100,000 clones, approximately 90% occurring once. The source was peripheral blood, collected on day 0 of AZD1222 vaccination. The receptors here all came from an adult in good health.

The chain has TRBV5-4 and TRBJ1-1; the D gene is possibly TRBD1 (5 bases). CDR3 length equals 14 residues. CDR1 is SGHNT, CDR2 YYREEE, per germline (reference sequence). V was pared by 3 bases and J by 1 base, with 10 bases between. Written as DNA, the CDR3 is TGTGCCAGCAGCTGGGGGAGTCGGAACACTGAAGCTTTCTTT. It encodes CASSWGSRNTEAFF.

The chain links TRBV20-1 to TRBJ2-1; tentatively, D is TRBD1 (6 bases). The CDR3 loop spans 15 amino acids. The germline V gene has CDR1 DFQATT and CDR2 SNEGSKA (reference sequence). V was clipped by 3 bases and J by 0 bases, with 12 bases between them. CDR3 coding DNA: TGCAGTGCTAGTGGGGGCCCCAGCTCCTACAATGAGCAGTTCTTC. This sequence encodes CSASGGPSSYNEQFF.

This clone was counted a single time. The V gene is TRBV6-2 or TRBV6-3, the J gene TRBJ2-7; TRBD1 matches at 7 bases. Germline CDR1 reads MNHEY; CDR2 reads SVGEGT. V shed 6 bases, J shed 5 bases, and the junction held 7 bases outside the gene matches. This CDR3 contains 13 residues. CDR3 sequence (DNA): TGTGCCAGCAGCAAACAGGGGTCCCACGAGCAGTACTTC. This encodes CASSKQGSHEQYF.

The chain carries TRBV11-3 and TRBJ1-1; D is perhaps TRBD1 (6 bases). Germline CDR1 SGHNT, CDR2 YENEEA. The CDR3 totals 16 residues. V shed 5 bases and J shed 5 bases, with 21 bases lying between them. Here the CDR3 reads CASSRRQGQRWTEAFF. CDR3 in DNA: TGTGCCAGCAGCCGCCGGCAGGGACAAAGGTGGACTGAAGCTTTCTTT. The whole variable domain, remainder taken from reference TRBV11-3 and TRBJ1-1, is EAGVVQSPRYKIIEKKQPVAFWCNPISGHNTLYWYLQNLGQGPELLIRYENEEAVDDSQLPKDRFSAERLKGVDSTLKIQPAELGDSAVYLCASSRRQGQRWTEAFFGQGTRLTVV.

In its sample, this clone was seen a few times. The rearrangement uses TRBV2 and TRBJ1-1; D is possibly TRBD1 (6 bases). This CDR3 has 14 amino acids. Germline CDR1 and CDR2: SNHLY and FYNNEI. V was shortened by 5 bases and J by 0 bases, with 10 bases between the two germline ends. For the CDR3, the DNA is TGTGCCAGCAGTACCGGGACAATGAACACTGAAGCTTTCTTT. Translating gives CASSTGTMNTEAFF.

The genes are TRBV7-8 and TRBJ1-2; 9 bases map to TRBD1. Trimming took 5 bases from V and 7 from J; bases not matched to a gene: 8. This CDR3 region has 14 residues. CDR1 is SGHVS and CDR2 is FQNEAQ in the germline V gene. CDR3 sequence (DNA): TGTGCCAGCAGCCCTTGGGACAGGGCCGGTGGCTACACCTTC. Translated, it gives CASSPWDRAGGYTF.

This chain joins TRBV27 and TRBJ2-1; D is unclear. CDR1 and CDR2 from the germline V gene are MNHEY and SMNVEV (reference sequence). The CDR3 loop spans 12 amino acids. Trimming shortened V by 6 bases and J by 6 bases, and 9 bases separated the two germline ends. This chain's CDR3 is CASRTGRNEQFF. CDR3 nucleotide sequence: TGTGCCAGCAGGACGGGCCGCAATGAGCAGTTCTTC.

About this clone: The same CDR3 can be traced to other DNA sequences in this sample. This sequence joins TRBV6-2 or TRBV6-3 and TRBJ1-1; D perhaps matches TRBD1 (6 bases). From germline, CDR1 is MNHEY and CDR2 SVGEGT. CDR3 length: 15 residues. With 7 bases removed from V and 8 bases from J, the gap between germline ends came to 23 bases. The CDR3 DNA sequence: TGTGCCAGCACCCCTACGGGCGGGGGCGGCACCGAAGCTTTCTTT. Translating gives CASTPTGGGGTEAFF.

The chain couples TRBV12-3 or TRBV12-4 to TRBJ2-1; either TRBD1 or TRBD2 may supply D (5 bases each). Trimming cost V 6 bases and J 13 bases, with 13 bases left between them. The CDR3 length is 11 residues. The CDR3 DNA follows: TGTGCCAGCAGCCCCGGGACCCTTCAGTTCTTC. Translation: CASSPGTLQFF.

The chain combines TRBV19 with TRBJ2-7; D might be TRBD1 (5 bases). The CDR3 consists of 15 residues. Germline V gene lookup returns CDR1 LNHDA and CDR2 SQIVND (reference sequence). V shed 2 bases and J shed 1 base, with 12 bases lying between them. CDR3 loop: CASSISQGASYEQYF. DNA of the CDR3: TGTGCCAGTAGTATAAGTCAGGGCGCGTCCTACGAGCAGTACTTC.

The genes are TRBV20-1 and TRBJ1-1, with a possible D match to TRBD1 (5 bases). Per the germline V gene, CDR1 is DFQATT and CDR2 is SNEGSKA (reference sequence). Trimming left V 0 bases short and J 8 bases short, with 7 bases between. The length of the CDR3 is 11 residues. The CDR3 loop reads CSARDWGEAFF. Here the CDR3 DNA reads TGCAGTGCTAGAGATTGGGGGGAAGCTTTCTTT.

The V gene is TRBV24-1, the J gene TRBJ2-2, with D possibly being TRBD1 (6 bases). The CDR3 consists of 13 residues. CDR1 is KGHDR and CDR2 is SFDVKD in the germline V gene. The V gene lost 6 bases and the J gene lost 4 bases, with 8 bases spanning the gap. The CDR3 reads CATSLGGTGELFF. The CDR3 nucleotides read TGTGCCACCAGTCTAGGGGGCACCGGGGAGCTGTTTTTT.

The rearrangement links TRBV2 to TRBJ2-1, with D perhaps TRBD1 (6 bases). V lost 1 base and J 3 bases, leaving 10 bases between the germline ends. The CDR3 length is 15 residues. CDR1 SNHLY and CDR2 FYNNEI come from the germline V gene. Written as DNA, the CDR3 is TGTGCCAGCAGTGAAGGGGGGCAGGGCTACAATGAGCAGTTCTTC. This codes for CASSEGGQGYNEQFF.

The chain recombines TRBV15 with TRBJ2-7, with 8 bases lining up with TRBD2. Germline V lookup: CDR1 LNHNV, CDR2 YYDKDF (reference sequence). CDR3 length: 14 residues. With V trimmed by 0 bases and J by 2 bases, 0 bases remained unmatched. Written as DNA, the CDR3 is TGTGCCACCAGCAGAGACGGGGGGGCCTACGAGCAGTACTTC. This gives the protein CATSRDGGAYEQYF.

CDR3 loop: CASTLTGAGNTIYF. The CDR3 coding sequence is TGTGCCAGCACCCTTACAGGGGCAGGAAACACCATATATTTT. The genes are TRBV28 and TRBJ1-3, with 7 positions matching TRBD1. Germline values: CDR1 MDHEN, CDR2 SYDVKM. The CDR3 has 14 amino acids. With V trimmed by 7 bases and J by 4 bases, 7 bases remained unmatched.

The chain carries TRBV19 and TRBJ1-5; weak D call: TRBD1 (5 bases). Germline V CDR1 and CDR2: LNHDA, SQIVND (reference sequence). The CDR3 contains 15 residues. V shed 4 bases and J shed 2 bases, with 12 bases lying between them. The CDR3 DNA follows: TGTGCCAGTAGTACTGGCAGGGAGGGCAATCAGCCCCAGCATTTT. It translates to CASSTGREGNQPQHF.

CDR3 region: CASSVGGGASTDTQYF. CDR3 nucleotide sequence: TGTGCCAGCAGCGTAGGAGGGGGGGCTAGCACAGATACGCAGTATTTT. The J gene is TRBJ2-3, the V gene TRBV9; maybe TRBD2 (7 bases). The CDR3 sequence is 16 residues long. Germline CDR1 and CDR2: SGDLS and YYNGEE. The ends were cut back, 0 bases at V and 0 bases at J, with 11 bases in the middle.

V and J are TRBV29-1 and TRBJ1-5, with D possibly being TRBD1 (6 bases). This CDR3 is 14 amino acids long. Trimming shortened V by 6 bases and J by 2 bases, and 14 bases separated the two germline ends. Germline V gene lookup returns CDR1 SQVTM and CDR2 ANQGSEA. CDR3 in DNA: TGCAGCGTAGTCATCTCAGGGGGCAATCAGCCCCAGCATTTT. Its protein is CSVVISGGNQPQHF.

The CDR3 DNA sequence: TGTGCCAGCAGTGTTCAGGGAGTCCCCTCTGGAAACACCATATATTTT. Translating gives CASSVQGVPSGNTIYF. The gene calls are TRBV25-1 and TRBJ1-3; D possibly corresponds to TRBD1 (5 bases). The CDR3 runs 16 residues. Germline CDR1 and CDR2: MGHDK and SYGVNS. Trimming removed 4 bases from V and 0 bases from J, with 13 bases in between.

Only a few counts were recorded for this clone. The rearrangement links TRBV14 to TRBJ1-4; TRBD1 is a possible D gene (5 bases). This CDR3 has 15 residues. V gave up 0 bases and J gave up 8 bases, with 13 bases separating them. The germline V gene has CDR1 SGHDN and CDR2 FVKESK. Here the CDR3 DNA reads TGTGCCAGCAGCCAAGAGATGGGGCTCGGGGAAAAACTGTTTTTT. This codes for CASSQEMGLGEKLFF.

This chain connects TRBV10-3 to TRBJ1-1; D may be TRBD1 (5 bases). Germline CDR1 is ENHRY and CDR2 is SYGVKD. V lost 2 bases and J lost 1, with 14 bases in between. CDR3 size: 16 residues. The chain's CDR3 is CAISEQPLGPNTEAFF. The CDR3 DNA is TGTGCCATCAGTGAGCAACCCTTGGGGCCGAACACTGAAGCTTTCTTT.

The sample holds a few counts of this clone. The V and J genes are TRBV3-1 (or the pseudogene TRBV3-2) and TRBJ2-7, with 10 bases aligning to TRBD1. The CDR3 spans 17 residues. V was pared by 4 bases and J by 2 bases, with 11 bases of the junction left unmatched. Germline V gene sequence: CDR1 LGHDT, CDR2 YNNKEL (reference sequence). The CDR3 DNA reads as TGTGCCAGCAGCCGTACGGGACAGGGGAGGTCACCCTACGAGCAGTACTTC. Protein product: CASSRTGQGRSPYEQYF.

V and J are TRBV27 and TRBJ2-2, with TRBD2 matching over 13 bases. Germline CDR1 reads MNHEY; CDR2 reads SMNVEV (reference sequence). J lost 6 bases, V lost 5 bases, and 9 bases had no gene match. This CDR3 spans 17 amino acids. CDR3 DNA: TGTGCCAGCAGTCGTACTAGCGGGAGGGGTGGGCCCGGGGAGCTGTTTTTT. Translation: CASSRTSGRGGPGELFF.